The present TCR beta chain was sequenced within a study of blood T cell repertoires in COVID-19. The CDR3 totals 16 residues. Germline values: CDR1 SGHAT, CDR2 FQNNGV. V lost 2 bases to trimming and J lost 9 bases, with 17 bases between them. In the authors' methods: Estimates of nucleated cell counts were drawn from the amplification of reference gene primers. Assay: immunoSEQ multiplex PCR; the TCRdb copy retains only in-frame clones and omits some. That table supplies the V and J calls and clone size; D and trimming were determined from the DNA. There are approximately 300,000 clones in the sample; 70% to 90% occur only once, and 3.5% to 4.5% lies in the top ten.

The receptor's source is a woman aged 45 to 65 with active or convalescent COVID-19. Source material: peripheral blood. The rearrangement uses TRBV11-2 and TRBJ1-6; no reliable D call. CDR3 in amino acids: CASSLRRGPTPSPLHF. CDR3 nucleotides: TGTGCCAGCAGCTTAAGACGGGGTCCAACCCCTTCACCCCTCCACTTT.